The text below deals with one T cell receptor (beta chain). These data come from a study of PD-L1 blockade in urothelial cancer. Background on the study: It was at 3 weeks (second dose) and 6 weeks after treatment start that blood was analyzed. Blood samples contained a median about 130,000 T cells.

Germline lookup yields CDR1 SEHNR and CDR2 FQNEAQ (reference sequence). The V segment lost 1 base and the J segment 7 bases; nucleotides outside the gene matches: 6. The CDR3 has 15 residues. Time point indicated: peripheral blood 6 weeks after treatment start. Using immunoSEQ multiplex PCR, the repertoire was profiled, and TCRdb retains in-frame clones only, with some absent. The sample consists of roughly 120,000 clones, 85% to 90% of them appearing once. The chain employs TRBV7-9 and TRBJ1-4; 7 positions agree with TRBD1. Sample: PBMCs, taken around atezolizumab (anti-PD-L1) treatment. This TCR was recovered from a man between 60 and 75 years old with urothelial cancer. The CDR3 sequence: CASSLVGGGGEKLFF. The CDR3 DNA follows: TGTGCCAGCAGCTTAGTAGGAGGGGGCGGTGAAAAACTGTTTTTT.